These 9 T cell receptor beta chains share one sample of origin, sequenced in a study of cytomegalovirus exposure and HLA in healthy donors. Use of 60 Vbeta and 13 Jbeta primers characterized the PCR. Clones were read by immunoSEQ multiplex PCR, and TCRdb kept only the in-frame ones, dropping some. The data hold some 120,000 clones, with roughly 78% observed a single time. Sequences were obtained from PBMCs. The source of these receptors is a woman between 40 and 55 years old in good health and CMV-seronegative.

The chain has TRBV7-2 and TRBJ2-5; possibly TRBD2 for D (6 bases). The CDR3 extends over 13 amino acids. V was shortened by 7 bases and J by 2 bases, with 11 bases between the two germline ends. The V gene's germline CDR1 is SGHTA and CDR2 FQGNSA. As DNA, the CDR3 is TGTGCCAGCACCGGGAGCTGGCAAGAGACCCAGTACTTC. This sequence encodes CASTGSWQETQYF.

V usage is TRBV19 and J usage is TRBJ1-5, with D uncertain. Germline V gene data show CDR1 as LNHDA and CDR2 as SQIVND (reference sequence). Trimming shortened V by 8 bases and J by 3 bases, and 14 bases separated the two germline ends. The CDR3 consists of 14 residues. DNA for the CDR3: TGTGCCAGTTCCACCTCGGGGTACAATCAGCCCCAGCATTTT. As protein: CASSTSGYNQPQHF.

The chain uses TRBV19 and TRBJ1-5, with 8 bases matching TRBD1. Germline CDR1 is LNHDA and CDR2 is SQIVND (reference sequence). This CDR3 has 15 amino acids. The V and J ends lost 6 bases and 2 bases, in that order; junction bases with no gene match: 6. DNA of the CDR3: TGTGCCAGTAGCCAGGGGGCGCGGGGCAATCAGCCCCAGCATTTT. Translation: CASSQGARGNQPQHF.

There are a few counts of this clone. V is TRBV27 and J is TRBJ1-2, with 10 nucleotides matching TRBD1. After removal of 0 bases from V and 5 bases from J, the junction contained 9 bases not matched to a gene. This CDR3 is 17 amino acids long. The germline V gene has CDR1 MNHEY and CDR2 SMNVEV (reference sequence). CDR3 residues: CASSLSTGGALFYGYTF. DNA of the CDR3: TGTGCCAGCAGTTTATCGACAGGGGGCGCCCTTTTTTATGGCTACACCTTC.

The genes are TRBV2 and TRBJ1-1; D is unresolved. V dropped 4 bases and J dropped 2 bases, with 8 bases sitting between them. Germline V gene sequence: CDR1 SNHLY, CDR2 FYNNEI. The CDR3 totals 13 residues. CDR3 residues: CASSVQVNTEAFF. The CDR3, as DNA: TGTGCCAGCAGTGTTCAGGTAAACACTGAAGCTTTCTTT.

This clone was observed a few times. The chain has TRBV18 and TRBJ2-1; 13 bases map to TRBD2. Germline V gene lookup returns CDR1 KGHSH and CDR2 LQKENI. J gave up 7 bases and V 3 bases, and 3 bases lay outside the gene matches. The CDR3 runs to 15 residues. The DNA of the CDR3 is TGTGCCAGCTCACCCGGGACTAGCGGGAAGAATGAGCAGTTCTTC. Residues: CASSPGTSGKNEQFF.

The rearrangement joins TRBV2 to TRBJ1-2, with D unresolved. Trimming took 6 bases from V and 3 from J, leaving 14 bases between them. The CDR3 loop spans 14 amino acids. Germline V gene data show CDR1 as SNHLY and CDR2 as FYNNEI. The CDR3: CASRSNPTDYGYTF. In nucleotides, the CDR3 is TGTGCCAGCAGGTCCAACCCAACGGACTATGGCTACACCTTC.

This clone has a handful of counts. This chain links TRBV4-3 with TRBJ1-2; D is ambiguous. The CDR3 has 16 residues. V was clipped by 0 bases and J by 4 bases, with 15 bases between them. CDR1 is LGHNA and CDR2 is YSLEER in the germline V gene. The chain's CDR3 is CASSQDFPRSFYGYTF. The CDR3 DNA is TGCGCCAGCAGCCAAGATTTCCCCAGAAGTTTCTATGGCTACACCTTC.

Of note for this clone: The junction differs from germline at one of its ends, possibly a read error. The rearrangement joins TRBV6-5 to TRBJ2-5, with TRBD2 as a possible D gene (5 bases). CDR1 is MNHEY and CDR2 is SVGAGI in the germline V gene. This CDR3 is built from 14 residues. Written as DNA, the CDR3 is TGTGCCAGCAGTGACTCCGCGGGTTTGGAGACCCAGTACTTC. Protein sequence: CASSDSAGLETQYF.